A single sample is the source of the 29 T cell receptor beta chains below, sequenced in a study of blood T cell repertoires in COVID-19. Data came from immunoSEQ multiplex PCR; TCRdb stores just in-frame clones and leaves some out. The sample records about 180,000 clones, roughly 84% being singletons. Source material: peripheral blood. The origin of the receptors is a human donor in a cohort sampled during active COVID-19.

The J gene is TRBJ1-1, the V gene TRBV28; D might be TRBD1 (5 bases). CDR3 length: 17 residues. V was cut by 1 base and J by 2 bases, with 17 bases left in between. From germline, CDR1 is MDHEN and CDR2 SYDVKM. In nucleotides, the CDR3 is TGTGCCAGCAGTTTATTTGGCAGGGTTTCGAAAAACACTGAAGCTTTCTTT. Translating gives CASSLFGRVSKNTEAFF.

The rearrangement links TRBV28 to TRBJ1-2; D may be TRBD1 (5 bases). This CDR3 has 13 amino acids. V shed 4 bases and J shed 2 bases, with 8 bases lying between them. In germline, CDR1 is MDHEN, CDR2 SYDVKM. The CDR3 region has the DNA TGTGCCAGCAGTTCGGACACCAACTATGGCTACACCTTC. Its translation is CASSSDTNYGYTF.

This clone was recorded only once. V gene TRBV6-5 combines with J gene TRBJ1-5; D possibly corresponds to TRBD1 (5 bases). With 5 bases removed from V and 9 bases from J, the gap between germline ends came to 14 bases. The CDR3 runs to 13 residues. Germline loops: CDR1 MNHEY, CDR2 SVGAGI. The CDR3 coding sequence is TGTGCCAGCAGTCGCCGGGGGGGAGGGCCCCAGCATTTT. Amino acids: CASSRRGGGPQHF.

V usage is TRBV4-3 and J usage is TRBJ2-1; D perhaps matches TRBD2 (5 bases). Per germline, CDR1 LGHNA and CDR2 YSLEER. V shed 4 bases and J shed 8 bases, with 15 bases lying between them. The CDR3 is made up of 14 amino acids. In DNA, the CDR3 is TGCGCCAGCAGCCGGCGGGCACAGAACCATGAGCAGTTCTTC. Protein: CASSRRAQNHEQFF.

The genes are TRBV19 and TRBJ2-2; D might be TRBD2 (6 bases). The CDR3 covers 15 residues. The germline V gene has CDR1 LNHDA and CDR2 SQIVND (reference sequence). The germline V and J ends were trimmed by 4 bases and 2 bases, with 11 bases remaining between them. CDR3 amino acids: CASSTRLGNTGELFF. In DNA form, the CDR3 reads TGTGCCAGTAGTACCCGACTAGGAAACACCGGGGAGCTGTTTTTT.

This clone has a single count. The CDR3 DNA follows: TGTGCCAGCAGTTTAAGGGGGGGCGTGGAGACCCAGTACTTC. Translated: CASSLRGGVETQYF. This rearrangement joins TRBV28 to TRBJ2-5; possibly TRBD2 for D (7 bases). CDR3 size: 14 residues. Germline loops: CDR1 MDHEN, CDR2 SYDVKM. V lost 2 bases, J lost 5 bases, and 12 bases lay in between.

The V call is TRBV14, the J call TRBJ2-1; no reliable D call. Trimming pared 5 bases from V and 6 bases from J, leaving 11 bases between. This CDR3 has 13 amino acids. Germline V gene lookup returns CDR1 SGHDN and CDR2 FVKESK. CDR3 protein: CASSNYGGNEQFF. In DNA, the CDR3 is TGTGCCAGCAGCAACTACGGTGGCAATGAGCAGTTCTTC.

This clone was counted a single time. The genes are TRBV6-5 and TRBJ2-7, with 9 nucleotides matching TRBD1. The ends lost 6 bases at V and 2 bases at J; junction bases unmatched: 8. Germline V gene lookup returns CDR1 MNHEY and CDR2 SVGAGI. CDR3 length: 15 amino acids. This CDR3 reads CASRQQGAETYEQYF. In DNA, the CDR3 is TGTGCCAGCAGACAACAGGGGGCTGAGACCTACGAGCAGTACTTC.

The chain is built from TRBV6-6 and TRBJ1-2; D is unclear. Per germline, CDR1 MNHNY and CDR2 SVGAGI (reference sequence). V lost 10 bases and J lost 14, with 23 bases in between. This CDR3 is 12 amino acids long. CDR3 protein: CATSGGALGCTF. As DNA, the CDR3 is TGTGCCACTTCAGGAGGAGCCTTGGGTTGTACCTTC.

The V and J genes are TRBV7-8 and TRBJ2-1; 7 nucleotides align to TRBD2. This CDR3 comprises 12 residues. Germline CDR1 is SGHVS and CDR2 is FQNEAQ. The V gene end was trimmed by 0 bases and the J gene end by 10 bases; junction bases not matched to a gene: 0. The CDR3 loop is CASSLASGEQFF. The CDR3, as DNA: TGTGCCAGCAGCTTAGCTAGCGGGGAGCAGTTCTTC.

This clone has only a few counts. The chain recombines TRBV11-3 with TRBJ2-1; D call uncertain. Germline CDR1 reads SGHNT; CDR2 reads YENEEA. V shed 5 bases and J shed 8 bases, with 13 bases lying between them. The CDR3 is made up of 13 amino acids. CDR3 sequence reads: CASSPHSGHEQFF. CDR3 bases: TGTGCCAGCAGCCCCCACAGTGGGCATGAGCAGTTCTTC. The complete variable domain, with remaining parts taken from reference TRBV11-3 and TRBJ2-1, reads EAGVVQSPRYKIIEKKQPVAFWCNPISGHNTLYWYLQNLGQGPELLIRYENEEAVDDSQLPKDRFSAERLKGVDSTLKIQPAELGDSAVYLCASSPHSGHEQFFGPGTRLTVL.

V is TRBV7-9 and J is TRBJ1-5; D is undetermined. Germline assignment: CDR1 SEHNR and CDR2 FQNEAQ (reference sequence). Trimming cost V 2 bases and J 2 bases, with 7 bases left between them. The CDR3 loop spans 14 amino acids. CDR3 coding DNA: TGTGCCAGCAGCTTAAGTCGCGGCAATCAGCCCCAGCATTTT. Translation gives CASSLSRGNQPQHF.

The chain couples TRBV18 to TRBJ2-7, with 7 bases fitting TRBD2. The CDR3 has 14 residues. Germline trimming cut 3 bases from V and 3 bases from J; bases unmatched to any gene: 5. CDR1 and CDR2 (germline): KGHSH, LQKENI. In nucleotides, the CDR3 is TGTGCCAGCTCACCGTCTGGGGGGGACTACGAGCAGTACTTC. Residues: CASSPSGGDYEQYF.

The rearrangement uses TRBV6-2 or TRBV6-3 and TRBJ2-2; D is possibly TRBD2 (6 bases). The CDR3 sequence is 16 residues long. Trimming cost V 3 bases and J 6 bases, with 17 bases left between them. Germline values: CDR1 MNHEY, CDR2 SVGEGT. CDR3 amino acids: CASSYPGTSPAGELFF. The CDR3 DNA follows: TGTGCCAGCAGTTATCCCGGGACTTCTCCGGCCGGGGAGCTGTTTTTT.

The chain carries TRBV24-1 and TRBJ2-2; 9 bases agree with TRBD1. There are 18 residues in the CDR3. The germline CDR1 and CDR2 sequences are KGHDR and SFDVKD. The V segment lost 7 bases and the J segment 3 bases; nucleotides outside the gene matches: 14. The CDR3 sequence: CATSAWDRELRYTGELFF. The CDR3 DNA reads TGTGCCACCAGCGCCTGGGACAGGGAGTTGAGGTACACCGGGGAGCTGTTTTTT.

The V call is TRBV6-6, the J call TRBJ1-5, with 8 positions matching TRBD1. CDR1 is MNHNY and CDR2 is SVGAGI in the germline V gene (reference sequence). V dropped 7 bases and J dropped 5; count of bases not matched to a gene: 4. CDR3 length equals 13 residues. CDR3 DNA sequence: TGTGCCAGCATGATGGACAGGGATCAGCCCCAGCATTTT. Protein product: CASMMDRDQPQHF.

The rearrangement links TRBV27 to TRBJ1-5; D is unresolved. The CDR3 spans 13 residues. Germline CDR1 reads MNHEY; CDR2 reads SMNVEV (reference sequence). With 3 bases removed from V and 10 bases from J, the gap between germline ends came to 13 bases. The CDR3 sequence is CASSLGTFAPQHF. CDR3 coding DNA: TGTGCCAGCAGTTTGGGCACATTCGCCCCCCAGCATTTT.

The CDR3 DNA sequence: TGTGCCAGCAGTTATGATATCGGCGGGGGCTCCTACGAGCAGTACTTC. As protein: CASSYDIGGGSYEQYF. The chain is built from TRBV6-2 or TRBV6-3 and TRBJ2-7; 7 bases match TRBD2. This CDR3 is built from 16 residues. Unmatched junction bases numbered 8, after V lost 3 bases and J lost 0 bases. Germline V CDR1 and CDR2: MNHEY, SVGEGT.

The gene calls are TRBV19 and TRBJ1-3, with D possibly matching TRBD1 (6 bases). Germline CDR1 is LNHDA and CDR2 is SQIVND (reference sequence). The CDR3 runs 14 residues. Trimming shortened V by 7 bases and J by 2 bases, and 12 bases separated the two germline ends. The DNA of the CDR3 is TGTGCCAGTATCCCGGACAGTGCTGGAAACACCATATATTTT. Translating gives CASIPDSAGNTIYF.

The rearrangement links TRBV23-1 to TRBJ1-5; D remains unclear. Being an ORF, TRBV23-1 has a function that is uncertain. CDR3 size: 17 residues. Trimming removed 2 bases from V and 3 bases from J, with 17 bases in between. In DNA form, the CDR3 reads TGCGCCAGCAGTCAAAGGAGGCGCCGCTTTGACAATCAGCCCCAGCATTTT. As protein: CASSQRRRRFDNQPQHF.

The CDR3 nucleotides are TGTGCCACTAGACAGCTCTTCACAGATACGCAGTATTTT. Translation gives CATRQLFTDTQYF. The genes are TRBV27 and TRBJ2-3; tentative D call: TRBD1 (5 bases). This CDR3 contains 13 residues. CDR1 and CDR2 (germline): MNHEY, SMNVEV (reference sequence). Trimming left V 10 bases short and J 2 bases short, with 13 bases between.

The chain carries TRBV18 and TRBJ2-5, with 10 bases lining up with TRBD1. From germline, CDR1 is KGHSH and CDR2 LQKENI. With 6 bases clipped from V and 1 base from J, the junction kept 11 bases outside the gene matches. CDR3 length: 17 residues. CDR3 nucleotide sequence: TGTGCCAGCTCCAGGGACAGGGGACTTCTGGGCCAAGAGACCCAGTACTTC. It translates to CASSRDRGLLGQETQYF.

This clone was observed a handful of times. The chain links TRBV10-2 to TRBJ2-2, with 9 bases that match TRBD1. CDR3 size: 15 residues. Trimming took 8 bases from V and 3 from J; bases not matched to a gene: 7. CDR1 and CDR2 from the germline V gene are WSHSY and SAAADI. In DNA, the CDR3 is TGCGCCAGCGGAAAGACAGGGGGGTACACCGGGGAGCTGTTTTTT. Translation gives CASGKTGGYTGELFF.

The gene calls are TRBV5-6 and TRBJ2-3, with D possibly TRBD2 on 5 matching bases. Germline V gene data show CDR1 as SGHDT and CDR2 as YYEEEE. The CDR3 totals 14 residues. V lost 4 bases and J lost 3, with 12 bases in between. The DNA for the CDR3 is TGTGCCAGCAGCGCCGGACTGATGACAGATACGCAGTATTTT. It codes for CASSAGLMTDTQYF. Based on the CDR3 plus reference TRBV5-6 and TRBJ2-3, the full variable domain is DAGVTQSPTHLIKTRGQQVTLRCSPKSGHDTVSWYQQALGQGPQFIFQYYEEEERQRGNFPDRFSGHQFPNYSSELNVNALLLGDSALYLCASSAGLMTDTQYFGPGTRLTVL.

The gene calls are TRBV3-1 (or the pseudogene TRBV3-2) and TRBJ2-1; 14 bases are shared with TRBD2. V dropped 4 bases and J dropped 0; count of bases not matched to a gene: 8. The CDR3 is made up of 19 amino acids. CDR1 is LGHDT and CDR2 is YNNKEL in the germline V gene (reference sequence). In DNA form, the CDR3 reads TGTGCCAGCAGCCCGACTAGCGGGGGGGCCGGGAGCTCCTACAATGAGCAGTTCTTC. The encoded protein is CASSPTSGGAGSSYNEQFF.

CDR3 sequence: CASSLGGVKDTQYF. The CDR3 DNA follows: TGCGCCAGCAGCTTAGGAGGGGTAAAAGATACGCAGTATTTT. The chain uses TRBV5-1 and TRBJ2-3, with D possibly TRBD2 on 6 matching bases. V lost 2 bases to trimming and J lost 5 bases, with 12 bases between them. This CDR3 comprises 14 residues. In germline, CDR1 is SGHRS, CDR2 YFSETQ. Together with reference TRBV5-1 and TRBJ2-3, the CDR3 gives the full variable domain: KAGVTQTPRYLIKTRGQQVTLSCSPISGHRSVSWYQQTPGQGLQFLFEYFSETQRNKGNFPGRFSGRQFSNSRSEMNVSTLELGDSALYLCASSLGGVKDTQYFGPGTRLTVL.

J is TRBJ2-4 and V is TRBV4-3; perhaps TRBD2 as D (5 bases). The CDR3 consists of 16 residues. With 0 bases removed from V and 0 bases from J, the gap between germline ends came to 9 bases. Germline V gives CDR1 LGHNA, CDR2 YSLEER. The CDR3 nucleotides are TGCGCCAGCAGCCAAGATCACGGACTAGCCAAAAACATTCAGTACTTC. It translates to CASSQDHGLAKNIQYF.

For the CDR3, the DNA is TGTGCCAGCAGCACCTTAGCGGGAACCTACAATGAGCAGTTCTTC. Protein product: CASSTLAGTYNEQFF. J is TRBJ2-1 and V is TRBV7-3; 8 bases agree with TRBD2. The germline CDR1 and CDR2 sequences are SGHTA and FQGTGA. V gave up 5 bases and J gave up 2 bases; unmatched junction bases: 5. The CDR3 is 15 amino acids.

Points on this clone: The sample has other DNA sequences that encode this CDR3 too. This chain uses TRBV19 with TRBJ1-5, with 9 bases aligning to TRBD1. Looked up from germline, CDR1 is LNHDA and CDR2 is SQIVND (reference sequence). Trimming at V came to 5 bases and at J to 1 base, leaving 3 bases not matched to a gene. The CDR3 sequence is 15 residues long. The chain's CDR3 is CASSVDRGSNQPQHF. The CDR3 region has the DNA TGTGCCAGTAGTGTGGACAGGGGCAGCAATCAGCCCCAGCATTTT.